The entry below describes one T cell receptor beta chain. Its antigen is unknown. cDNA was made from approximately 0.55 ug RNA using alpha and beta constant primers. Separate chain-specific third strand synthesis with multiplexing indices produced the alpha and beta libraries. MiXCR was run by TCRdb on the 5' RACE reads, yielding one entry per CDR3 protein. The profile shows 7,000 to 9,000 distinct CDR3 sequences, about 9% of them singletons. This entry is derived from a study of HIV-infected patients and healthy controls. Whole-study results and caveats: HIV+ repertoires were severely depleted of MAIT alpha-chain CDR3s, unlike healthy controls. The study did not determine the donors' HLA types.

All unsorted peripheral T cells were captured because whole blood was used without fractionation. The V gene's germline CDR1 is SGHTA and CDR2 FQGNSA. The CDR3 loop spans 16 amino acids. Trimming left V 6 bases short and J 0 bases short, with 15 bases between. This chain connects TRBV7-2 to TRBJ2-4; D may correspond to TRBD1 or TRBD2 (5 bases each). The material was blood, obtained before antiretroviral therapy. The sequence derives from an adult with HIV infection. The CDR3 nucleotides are TGTGCCAGCAGGCCTTCAGGGACCCAAGCCAAAAACATTCAGTACTTC. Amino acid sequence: CASRPSGTQAKNIQYF.